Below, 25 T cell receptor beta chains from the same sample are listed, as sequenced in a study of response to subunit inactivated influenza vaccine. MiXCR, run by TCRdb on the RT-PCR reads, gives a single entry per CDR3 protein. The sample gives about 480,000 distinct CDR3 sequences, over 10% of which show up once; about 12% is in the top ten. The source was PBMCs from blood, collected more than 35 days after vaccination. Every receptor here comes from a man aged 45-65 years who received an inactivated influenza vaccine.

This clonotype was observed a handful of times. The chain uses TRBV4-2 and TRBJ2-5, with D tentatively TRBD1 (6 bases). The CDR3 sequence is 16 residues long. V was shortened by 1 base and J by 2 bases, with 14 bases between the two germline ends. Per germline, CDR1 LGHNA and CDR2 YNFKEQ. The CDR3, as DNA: TGTGCCAGCAGCCAAGGGAGACAGGTAGCACAAGAGACCCAGTACTTC. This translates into CASSQGRQVAQETQYF.

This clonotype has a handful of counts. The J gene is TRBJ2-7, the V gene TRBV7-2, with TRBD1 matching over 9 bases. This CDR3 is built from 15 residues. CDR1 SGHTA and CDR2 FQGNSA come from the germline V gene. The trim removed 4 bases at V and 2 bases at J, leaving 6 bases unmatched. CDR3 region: CASSSRTGAPYEQYF. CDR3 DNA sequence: TGTGCCAGCAGCTCCCGGACAGGGGCCCCCTACGAGCAGTACTTC.

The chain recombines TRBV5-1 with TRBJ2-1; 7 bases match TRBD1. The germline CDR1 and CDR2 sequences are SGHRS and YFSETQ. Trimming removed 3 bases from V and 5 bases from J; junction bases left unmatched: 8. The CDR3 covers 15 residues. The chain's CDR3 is CASSWTDRKDNEQFF. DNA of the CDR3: TGCGCCAGCAGCTGGACGGACAGGAAGGACAATGAGCAGTTCTTC.

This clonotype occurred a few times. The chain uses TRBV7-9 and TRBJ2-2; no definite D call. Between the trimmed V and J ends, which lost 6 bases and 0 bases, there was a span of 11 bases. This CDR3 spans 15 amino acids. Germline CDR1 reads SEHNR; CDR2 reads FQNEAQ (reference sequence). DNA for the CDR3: TGTGCCAGCAGGACTGATATAGCGAACACCGGGGAGCTGTTTTTT. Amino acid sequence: CASRTDIANTGELFF.

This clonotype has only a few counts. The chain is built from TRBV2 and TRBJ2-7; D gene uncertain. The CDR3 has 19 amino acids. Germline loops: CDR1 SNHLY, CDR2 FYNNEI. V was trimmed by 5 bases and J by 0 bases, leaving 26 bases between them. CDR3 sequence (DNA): TGTGCCAGCAGTCTACTTCTGGTCTTCGCTAAACCGAGCTCCTACGAGCAGTACTTC. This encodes CASSLLLVFAKPSSYEQYF.

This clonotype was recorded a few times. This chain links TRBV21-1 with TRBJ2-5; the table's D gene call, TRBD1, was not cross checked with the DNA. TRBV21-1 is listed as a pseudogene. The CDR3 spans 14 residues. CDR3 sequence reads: CASSDQGQRETQYF. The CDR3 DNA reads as TGTGCCAGCAGCGACCAGGGACAACGGGAGACCCAGTACTTC.

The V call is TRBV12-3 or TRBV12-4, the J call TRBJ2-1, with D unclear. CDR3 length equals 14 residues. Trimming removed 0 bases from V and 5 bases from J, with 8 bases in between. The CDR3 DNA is TGTGCCAGCAGTTTAGCACCCGCTGACAATGAGCAGTTCTTC. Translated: CASSLAPADNEQFF.

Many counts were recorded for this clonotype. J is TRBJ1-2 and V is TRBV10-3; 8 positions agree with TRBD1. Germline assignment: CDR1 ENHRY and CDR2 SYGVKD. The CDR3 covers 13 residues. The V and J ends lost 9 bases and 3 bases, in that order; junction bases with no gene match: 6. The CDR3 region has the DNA TGTGCCATAAACTCAGGGGGCGACTATGGCTACACCTTC. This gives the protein CAINSGGDYGYTF.

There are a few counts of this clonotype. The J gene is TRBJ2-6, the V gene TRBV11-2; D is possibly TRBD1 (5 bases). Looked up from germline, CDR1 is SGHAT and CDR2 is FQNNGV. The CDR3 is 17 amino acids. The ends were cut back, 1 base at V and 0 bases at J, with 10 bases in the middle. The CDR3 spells CASSLAGYPSGANVLTF. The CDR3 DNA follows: TGTGCCAGCAGCTTAGCAGGGTACCCCTCTGGGGCCAACGTCCTGACTTTC.

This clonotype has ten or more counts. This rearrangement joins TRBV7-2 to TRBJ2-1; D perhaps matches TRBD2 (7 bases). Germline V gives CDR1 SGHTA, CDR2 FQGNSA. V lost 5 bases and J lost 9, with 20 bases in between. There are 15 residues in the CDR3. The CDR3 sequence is CASSGRGGRLTEQFF. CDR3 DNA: TGTGCCAGCAGCGGGAGGGGGGGTAGGTTGACTGAGCAGTTCTTC. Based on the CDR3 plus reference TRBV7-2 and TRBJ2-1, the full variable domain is GAGVSQSPSNKVTEKGKDVELRCDPISGHTALYWYRQSLGQGLEFLIYFQGNSAPDKSGLPSDRFSAERTGGSVSTLTIQRTQQEDSAVYLCASSGRGGRLTEQFFGPGTRLTVL.

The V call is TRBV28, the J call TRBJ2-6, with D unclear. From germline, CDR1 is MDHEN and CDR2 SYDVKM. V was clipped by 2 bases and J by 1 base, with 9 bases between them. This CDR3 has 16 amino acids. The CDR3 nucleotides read TGTGCCAGCAGTTTAGCTCCCTGGTCTGGGGCCAACGTCCTGACTTTC. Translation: CASSLAPWSGANVLTF.

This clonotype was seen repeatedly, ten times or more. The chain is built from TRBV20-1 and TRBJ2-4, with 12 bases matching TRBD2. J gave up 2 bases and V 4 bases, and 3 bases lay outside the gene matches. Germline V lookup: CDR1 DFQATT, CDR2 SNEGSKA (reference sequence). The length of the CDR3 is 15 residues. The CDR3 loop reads CSAMTSGRPKNIQYF. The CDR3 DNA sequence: TGCAGTGCTATGACTAGCGGGAGACCCAAAAACATTCAGTACTTC.

In DNA form, the CDR3 reads TGCAGCGTTGAGTGGGGGCCCAAGACCGGGGAGCTGTTTTTT. It codes for CSVEWGPKTGELFF. V and J are TRBV29-1 and TRBJ2-2; weak D call: TRBD1 (6 bases). V was clipped by 3 bases and J by 5 bases, with 13 bases between them. The germline CDR1 and CDR2 sequences are SQVTM and ANQGSEA. CDR3 length: 14 residues.

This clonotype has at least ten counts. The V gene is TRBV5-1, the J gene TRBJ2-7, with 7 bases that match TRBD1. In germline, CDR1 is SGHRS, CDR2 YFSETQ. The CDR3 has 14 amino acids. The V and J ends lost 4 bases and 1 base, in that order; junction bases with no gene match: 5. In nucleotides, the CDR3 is TGCGCCAGCAGCCTAGGACAGGCATCCTACGAGCAGTACTTC. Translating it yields CASSLGQASYEQYF.

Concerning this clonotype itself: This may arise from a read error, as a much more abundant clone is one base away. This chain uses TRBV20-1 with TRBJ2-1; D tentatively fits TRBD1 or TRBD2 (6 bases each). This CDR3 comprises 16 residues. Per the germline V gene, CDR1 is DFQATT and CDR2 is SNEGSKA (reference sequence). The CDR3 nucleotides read TGCTGTGCTAGAAGAGGGGGGCCCTCCTCCTACAATGAGCAGTTCTTC. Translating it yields CCARRGGPSSYNEQFF.

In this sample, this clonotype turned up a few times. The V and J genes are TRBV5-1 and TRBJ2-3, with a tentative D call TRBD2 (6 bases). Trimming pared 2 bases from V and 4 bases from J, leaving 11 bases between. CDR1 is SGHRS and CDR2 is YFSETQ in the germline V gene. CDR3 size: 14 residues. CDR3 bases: TGCGCCAGCAGCTTTGGGGGGAGTGCAGATACGCAGTATTTT. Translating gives CASSFGGSADTQYF.

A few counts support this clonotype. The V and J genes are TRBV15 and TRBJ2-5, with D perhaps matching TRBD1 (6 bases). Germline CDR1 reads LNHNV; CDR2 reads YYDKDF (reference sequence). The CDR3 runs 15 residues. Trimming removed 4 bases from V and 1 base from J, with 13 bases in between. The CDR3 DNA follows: TGTGCCACCAGCATTTTGTTACAGGGCCAAGAGACCCAGTACTTC. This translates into CATSILLQGQETQYF.

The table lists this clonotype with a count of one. The CDR3 loop is CASNLQGARTDTQYF. The CDR3 DNA is TGCGCCAGCAACCTGCAGGGGGCTAGGACAGATACGCAGTATTTT. The chain employs TRBV4-1 and TRBJ2-3; 8 nucleotides line up with TRBD1. Germline CDR1 and CDR2: MGHRA and YSYEKL. CDR3 length: 15 amino acids. Unmatched junction bases numbered 9, after V lost 7 bases and J lost 3 bases.

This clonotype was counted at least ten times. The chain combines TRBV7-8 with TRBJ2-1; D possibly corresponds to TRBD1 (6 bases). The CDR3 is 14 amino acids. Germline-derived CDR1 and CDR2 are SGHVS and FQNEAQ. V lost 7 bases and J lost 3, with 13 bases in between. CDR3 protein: CASTKRDIYNEQFF. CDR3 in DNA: TGTGCCAGCACCAAACGGGACATCTACAATGAGCAGTTCTTC.

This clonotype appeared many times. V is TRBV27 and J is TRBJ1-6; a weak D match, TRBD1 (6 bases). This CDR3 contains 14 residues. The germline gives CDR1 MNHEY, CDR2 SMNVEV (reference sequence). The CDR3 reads CVLGGLMDNSPLHF. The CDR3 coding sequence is TGTGTCCTTGGGGGGCTTATGGATAATTCACCCCTCCACTTT.

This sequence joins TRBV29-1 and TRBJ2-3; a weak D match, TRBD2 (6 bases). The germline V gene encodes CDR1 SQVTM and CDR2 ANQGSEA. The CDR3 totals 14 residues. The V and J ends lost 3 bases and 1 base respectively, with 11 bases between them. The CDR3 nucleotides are TGCAGCGTTGATTTGGCGGGGCGCACAGATACGCAGTATTTT. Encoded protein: CSVDLAGRTDTQYF.

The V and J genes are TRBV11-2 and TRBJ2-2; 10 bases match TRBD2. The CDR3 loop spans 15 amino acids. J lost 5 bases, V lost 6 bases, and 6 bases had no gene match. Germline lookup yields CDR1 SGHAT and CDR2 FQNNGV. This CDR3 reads CASRFGTSETGELFF. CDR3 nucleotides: TGTGCCAGCAGGTTCGGGACTAGCGAGACCGGGGAGCTGTTTTTT. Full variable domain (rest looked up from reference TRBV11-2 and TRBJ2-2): EAGVAQSPRYKIIEKRQSVAFWCNPISGHATLYWYQQILGQGPKLLIQFQNNGVVDDSQLPKDRFSAERLKGVDSTLKIQPAKLEDSAVYLCASRFGTSETGELFFGEGSRLTVL.

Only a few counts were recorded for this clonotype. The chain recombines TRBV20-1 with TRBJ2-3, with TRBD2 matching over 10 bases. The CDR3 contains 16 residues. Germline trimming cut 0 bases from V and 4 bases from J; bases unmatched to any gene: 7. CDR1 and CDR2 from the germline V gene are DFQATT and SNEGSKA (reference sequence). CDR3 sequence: CSARDWSGGAPDTQYF. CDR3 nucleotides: TGCAGTGCTAGAGATTGGAGCGGGGGGGCCCCAGATACGCAGTATTTT.

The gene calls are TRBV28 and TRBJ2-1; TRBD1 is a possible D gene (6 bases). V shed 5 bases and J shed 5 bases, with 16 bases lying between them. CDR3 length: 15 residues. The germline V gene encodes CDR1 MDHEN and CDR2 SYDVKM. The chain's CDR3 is CASSPPGHRDNEQFF. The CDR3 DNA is TGTGCCAGCAGTCCCCCGGGACACCGGGACAATGAGCAGTTCTTC.

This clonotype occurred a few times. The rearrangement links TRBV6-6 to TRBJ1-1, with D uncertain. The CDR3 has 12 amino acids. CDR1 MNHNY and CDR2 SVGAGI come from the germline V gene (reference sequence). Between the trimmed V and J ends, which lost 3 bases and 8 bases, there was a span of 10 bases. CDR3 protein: CASSYSLFEAFF. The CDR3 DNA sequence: TGTGCCAGCAGTTATTCCCTTTTCGAAGCTTTCTTT.